Listed below are T cell receptor beta chains from one sample, sequenced in a study of OX40 agonist ivuxolimab in advanced cancers. Sequenced by immunoSEQ multiplex PCR; TCRdb stores in-frame clones only, minus some. In the table there are about 79,000 clones, around 90% of which are singletons. The material sequenced was CD4+ or CD8+ T cells sorted from blood, taken in a trial of the OX40 agonist ivuxolimab. These receptors all come from an adult with an advanced solid tumor such as melanoma, head and neck, liver or kidney cancer. CDR3s include the opening cysteine and the closing phenylalanine or tryptophan. The order of the fields is CDR3 length, J gene, D gene, V gene, clone size, CDR3 protein, CDR3 DNA. The D gene is left open where the match is weak. Some rows mark clone size as missing; the rest say once, few, many or name a class of expanded clone.

13 TRBJ2-3 TRBD1 TRBV7-6 . CASSSGTADTQYF TGTGCCAGCAGCTCAGGGACAGCAGATACGCAGTATTTT
15 TRBJ2-7 TRBD1 TRBV9 . CASSATGTGLYEQYF TGTGCCAGCAGCGCGACCGGGACAGGGCTTTACGAGCAGTACTTC
13 TRBJ2-5 . TRBV27 . CASSFGSGETQYF TGTGCCAGCAGTTTCGGGTCCGGGGAGACCCAGTACTTC
16 TRBJ2-3 TRBD2 TRBV4-3 . CASSLGLAGDTDTQYF TGCGCCAGCAGCCTTGGACTAGCGGGGGACACAGATACGCAGTATTTT
18 TRBJ2-1 TRBD1 TRBV5-6 . CASSLQIQGPSSYNEQFF TGTGCCAGCAGCTTGCAGATACAGGGGCCAAGCTCCTACAATGAGCAGTTCTTC
14 TRBJ2-7 . TRBV5-1 once CASSLVGADYEQYF TGCGCCAGCAGCTTGGTAGGGGCCGACTACGAGCAGTACTTC
13 TRBJ1-2 TRBD1 TRBV27 . CASSSQGGYGYTF TGTGCCAGCAGTTCACAGGGGGGGTATGGCTACACCTTC
13 TRBJ1-1 . TRBV6-5 . CASSYSKVTEAFF TGTGCCAGCAGTTACTCGAAGGTCACTGAAGCTTTCTTT
14 TRBJ1-1 . TRBV5-8 . CASSLGGEGTEAFF TGTGCCAGCAGCTTGGGAGGGGAGGGCACTGAAGCTTTCTTT
14 TRBJ1-6 TRBD1 TRBV4-1 . CASSQDRGLSPLHF TGCGCCAGCAGCCAAGATAGGGGGCTCTCACCCCTCCACTTT
18 TRBJ2-1 TRBD1 TRBV7-9 once CASSLGIAGTGLRNEQFF TGTGCCAGCAGCTTAGGGATAGCCGGGACAGGGCTAAGAAATGAGCAGTTCTTC
10 TRBJ1-1 . TRBV2 . CASGGAEAFF TGTGCCAGCGGGGGGGCTGAAGCTTTCTTT
13 TRBJ1-2 . TRBV2 . CASSDRPIYGYTF TGTGCCAGCAGTGATCGGCCGATTTATGGCTACACCTTC
16 TRBJ2-1 TRBD2 TRBV7-6 . CASRAVAGGRDNEQFF TGTGCCAGCAGAGCCGTAGCGGGGGGGCGGGACAATGAGCAGTTCTTC
13 TRBJ1-5 . TRBV30 . CAWSVLGNQPQHF TGTGCCTGGAGTGTACTAGGGAATCAGCCCCAGCATTTT